This T cell receptor (beta chain) was captured by sequencing in a study of breast tumors, draining lymph nodes, adjacent tissues. General study results and limits: That most tumor T cells come from lymph nodes remained unproven.

Axillary draining lymph nodes of breast cancer patients supplied the node samples. This clonotype was observed many times. Its antigen remains unidentified. CDR1 is ENHRY and CDR2 is SYGVKD in the germline V gene. The junction had 5 bases not matched to a gene; V was cut back by 6 bases and J by 3 bases. The CDR3 extends over 16 amino acids. Using its own MiXCR run on the multiplex PCR reads, TCRdb lists one record per CDR3 protein. The sample lists 100,000 or so distinct CDR3 sequences, around 20% occurring once. The specimen sequenced was axillary lymph node tissue. V usage is TRBV10-3 and J usage is TRBJ2-7; 16 bases map to TRBD2. The receptor comes from a female donor with breast cancer. Some clones in this sample may be carry-over from other donors' samples. This chain's CDR3 is CAISGTSGGENYEQYF. In nucleotides, the CDR3 is TGTGCCATCAGCGGGACTAGCGGGGGGGAAAACTACGAGCAGTACTTC.